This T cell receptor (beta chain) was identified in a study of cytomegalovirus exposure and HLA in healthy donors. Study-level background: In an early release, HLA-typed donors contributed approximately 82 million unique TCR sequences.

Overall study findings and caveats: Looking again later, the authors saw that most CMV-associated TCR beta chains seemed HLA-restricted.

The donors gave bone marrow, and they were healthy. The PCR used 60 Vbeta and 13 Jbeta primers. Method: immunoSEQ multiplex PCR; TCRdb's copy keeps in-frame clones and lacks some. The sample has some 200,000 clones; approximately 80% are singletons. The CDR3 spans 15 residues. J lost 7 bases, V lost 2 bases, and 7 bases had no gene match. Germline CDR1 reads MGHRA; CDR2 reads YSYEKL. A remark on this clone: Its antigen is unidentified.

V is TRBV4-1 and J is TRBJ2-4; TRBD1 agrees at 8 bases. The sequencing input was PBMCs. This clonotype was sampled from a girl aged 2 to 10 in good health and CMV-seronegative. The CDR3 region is CASSQIGTGSNIQYF. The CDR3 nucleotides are TGCGCCAGCAGCCAAATTGGGACAGGTTCGAACATTCAGTACTTC.